What follows are 13 T cell receptor beta chains derived from one specimen sequenced in a study of T-cell reconstitution after alpha-beta-depleted transplantation in children. The TCRbeta library incorporated unique molecular identifiers. TCRdb independently ran MiXCR on the PCR reads; one entry per CDR3 protein. The sample comprises about 540,000 distinct CDR3 sequences, 27% of which are singletons, and approximately 33% rests with the top ten. Sequencing was performed on PBMCs, taken before TCRalphabeta/CD19-depleted stem cell transplant. These receptors came from a boy under three years old with Wiskott-Aldrich syndrome, due to receive a stem cell transplant.

The rearrangement uses TRBV5-8 and TRBJ1-5; TRBD1 aligns across 8 bases. This CDR3 is 15 amino acids long. Per germline, CDR1 SGHTS and CDR2 YDEGEE. V dropped 0 bases and J dropped 3; count of bases not matched to a gene: 2. CDR3 sequence reads: CASSLGGQVNQPQHF. The CDR3 coding sequence is TGTGCCAGCAGCTTGGGGGGACAGGTCAATCAGCCCCAGCATTTT.

This clonotype was seen a handful of times. The J gene is TRBJ2-4, the V gene TRBV20-1; TRBD1 agrees at 7 bases. Losses at the gene ends were 2 bases for V and 5 bases for J; bases not matched to a gene: 3. CDR1 DFQATT and CDR2 SNEGSKA come from the germline V gene (reference sequence). The CDR3 has 13 residues. The DNA for the CDR3 is TGCAGTGCTAGAAACACAGGGGAAAACATTCAGTACTTC. It specifies CSARNTGENIQYF.

The chain is built from TRBV5-1 and TRBJ2-3, with D possibly being TRBD2 (6 bases). CDR1 and CDR2 from the germline V gene are SGHRS and YFSETQ. V was shortened by 5 bases and J by 3 bases, with 16 bases between the two germline ends. CDR3 length: 15 amino acids. Written as DNA, the CDR3 is TGCGCCAGCAGTGTGCTCGGGAGTGGGACAGATACGCAGTATTTT. Residues: CASSVLGSGTDTQYF.

This sequence joins TRBV28 and TRBJ2-5; 14 positions match TRBD2. The CDR3 consists of 16 residues. V trimming: 3 bases; J trimming: 1 base; junction bases outside the gene matches: 1. Per germline, CDR1 MDHEN and CDR2 SYDVKM. The CDR3 DNA reads as TGTGCCAGCAGTTTTGGGACTAGCGGGGGCCAAGAGACCCAGTACTTC. Amino acids: CASSFGTSGGQETQYF.

The chain uses TRBV7-2 and TRBJ1-1, with D possibly matching TRBD1 (6 bases). The V end was cut by 7 bases, the J end by 4 bases, with 19 bases between. This CDR3 is 15 amino acids long. The germline V gene encodes CDR1 SGHTA and CDR2 FQGNSA. CDR3 in amino acids: CASTQEAGVGTEAFF. In nucleotides, the CDR3 is TGTGCCAGCACCCAGGAGGCAGGGGTCGGCACTGAAGCTTTCTTT.

The chain recombines TRBV5-1 with TRBJ2-1; 7 bases line up with TRBD2. J lost 8 bases, V lost 0 bases, and 11 bases had no gene match. CDR3 size: 16 residues. Germline CDR1 and CDR2: SGHRS and YFSETQ. CDR3 bases: TGCGCCAGCAGCTTGGTTGGGGCGGGAGTAACGGATGAGCAGTTCTTC. It is translated as CASSLVGAGVTDEQFF.

This clonotype was found a few times. V and J are TRBV29-1 and TRBJ2-1; D is possibly TRBD2 (5 bases). Germline V gene sequence: CDR1 SQVTM, CDR2 ANQGSEA. Deletions cut 4 bases from V and 3 bases from J, with 10 bases between. The CDR3 extends over 13 amino acids. The CDR3 loop reads CSVVGSNYNEQFF. The CDR3 DNA reads as TGCAGCGTTGTAGGGAGCAACTACAATGAGCAGTTCTTC.

J is TRBJ2-3 and V is TRBV7-9; 11 bases are a match to TRBD2. There are 16 residues in the CDR3. The germline V gene has CDR1 SEHNR and CDR2 FQNEAQ (reference sequence). The J segment lost 1 base and the V segment lost 7 bases, leaving 7 bases of the junction unmatched. The CDR3 region is CASNQLAGVGTDTQYF. Here the CDR3 DNA reads TGTGCCAGCAACCAACTAGCGGGAGTGGGCACAGATACGCAGTATTTT.

This clonotype showed up just a few times. CDR3 sequence (DNA): TGCGCCACCTCAAGGGGTACCCAACGGACGGAGACCCAGTACTTC. Its translation: CATSRGTQRTETQYF. This chain links TRBV5-1 with TRBJ2-5; possible D gene TRBD1, 5 bases. The germline CDR1 and CDR2 sequences are SGHRS and YFSETQ. The CDR3 runs to 15 residues. V was shortened by 9 bases and J by 5 bases, with 23 bases between the two germline ends.

This clonotype was seen more than once but under ten times. CDR3 bases: TGCAGTGCTCAGCGGGAGGGCCCCACCGGGGAGCTGTTTTTT. It specifies CSAQREGPTGELFF. The J gene is TRBJ2-2, the V gene TRBV20-1; 10 nucleotides align to TRBD2. Germline values: CDR1 DFQATT, CDR2 SNEGSKA (reference sequence). After removal of 5 bases from V and 4 bases from J, the junction contained 4 bases not matched to a gene. There are 14 residues in the CDR3.

This clonotype has just a few counts. The chain couples TRBV11-2 to TRBJ2-1; D gene uncertain. In germline, CDR1 is SGHAT, CDR2 FQNNGV. Deletions cut 1 base from V and 5 bases from J, with 6 bases between. CDR3 length: 13 amino acids. This CDR3 reads CASSLVADNEQFF. The CDR3 nucleotides are TGTGCCAGCAGCTTAGTTGCGGACAATGAGCAGTTCTTC. The full variable domain, with the rest looked up from reference TRBV11-2 and TRBJ2-1, is EAGVAQSPRYKIIEKRQSVAFWCNPISGHATLYWYQQILGQGPKLLIQFQNNGVVDDSQLPKDRFSAERLKGVDSTLKIQPAKLEDSAVYLCASSLVADNEQFFGPGTRLTVL.

This clonotype was counted only a few times. The chain links TRBV28 to TRBJ2-7, with 7 bases fitting TRBD1. The trim removed 3 bases at V and 2 bases at J, leaving 7 bases unmatched. This CDR3 has 15 amino acids. CDR1 is MDHEN, CDR2 SYDVKM, per germline. CDR3 amino acids: CASSFRWQGAYEQYF. The CDR3 DNA is TGTGCCAGCAGTTTTCGCTGGCAGGGGGCCTACGAGCAGTACTTC.

This clonotype has a handful of counts. This chain connects TRBV5-1 to TRBJ1-6, with TRBD1 identical over 9 bases. The J segment lost 4 bases and the V segment lost 5 bases, leaving 16 bases of the junction unmatched. The CDR3 is 19 residues long. In germline, CDR1 is SGHRS, CDR2 YFSETQ. The CDR3 DNA is TGCGCCAGCAGTTTGCAGCCAGCGAAACAGGGGGCGTATAATTCACCCCTCCACTTT. Its protein is CASSLQPAKQGAYNSPLHF.